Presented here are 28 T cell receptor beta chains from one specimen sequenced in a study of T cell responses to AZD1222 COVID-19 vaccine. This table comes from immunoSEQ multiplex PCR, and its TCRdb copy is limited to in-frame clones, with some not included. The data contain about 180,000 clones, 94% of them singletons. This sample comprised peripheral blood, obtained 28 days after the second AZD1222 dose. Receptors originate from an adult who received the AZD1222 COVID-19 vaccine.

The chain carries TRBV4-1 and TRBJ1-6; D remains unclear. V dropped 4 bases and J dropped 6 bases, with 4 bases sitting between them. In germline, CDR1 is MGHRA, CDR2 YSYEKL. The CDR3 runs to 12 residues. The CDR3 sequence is CASSRANSPLHF. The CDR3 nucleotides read TGCGCCAGCAGCCGGGCTAATTCACCCCTCCACTTT.

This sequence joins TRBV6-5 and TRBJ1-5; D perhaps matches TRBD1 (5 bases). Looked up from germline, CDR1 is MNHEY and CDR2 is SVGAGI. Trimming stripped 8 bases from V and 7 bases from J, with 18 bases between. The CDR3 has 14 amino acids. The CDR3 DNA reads TGTGCCAGCTCCCGGTATAAGGGGCAACAGCCCCAGCATTTT. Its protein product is CASSRYKGQQPQHF.

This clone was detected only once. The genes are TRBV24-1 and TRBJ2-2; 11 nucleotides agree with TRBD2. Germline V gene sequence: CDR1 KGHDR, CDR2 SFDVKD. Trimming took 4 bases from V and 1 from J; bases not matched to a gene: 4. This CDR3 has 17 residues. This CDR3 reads CATSDLAGGQNTGELFF. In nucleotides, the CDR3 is TGTGCCACCAGTGACCTAGCGGGGGGTCAGAACACCGGGGAGCTGTTTTTT.

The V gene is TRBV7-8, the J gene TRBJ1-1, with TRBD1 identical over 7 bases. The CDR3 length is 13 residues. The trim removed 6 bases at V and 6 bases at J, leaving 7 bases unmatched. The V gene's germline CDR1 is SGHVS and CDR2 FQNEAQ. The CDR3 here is CASRLDRVAEAFF. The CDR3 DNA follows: TGTGCCAGCAGACTAGACAGGGTGGCTGAAGCTTTCTTT.

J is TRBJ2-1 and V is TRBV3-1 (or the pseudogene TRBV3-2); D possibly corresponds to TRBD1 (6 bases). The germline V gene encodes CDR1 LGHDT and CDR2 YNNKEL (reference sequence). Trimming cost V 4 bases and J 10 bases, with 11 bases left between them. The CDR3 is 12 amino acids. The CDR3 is CASSLHGQEQFF. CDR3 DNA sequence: TGTGCCAGCAGCCTACATGGACAGGAGCAGTTCTTC.

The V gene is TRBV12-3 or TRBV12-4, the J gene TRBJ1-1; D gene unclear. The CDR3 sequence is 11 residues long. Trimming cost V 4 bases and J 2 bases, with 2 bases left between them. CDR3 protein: CASSSNTEAFF. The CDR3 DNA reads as TGTGCCAGCAGTTCAAACACTGAAGCTTTCTTT.

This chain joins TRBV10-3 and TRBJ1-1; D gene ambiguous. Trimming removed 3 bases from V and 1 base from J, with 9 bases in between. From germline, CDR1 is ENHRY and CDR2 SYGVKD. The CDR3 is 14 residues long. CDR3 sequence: CAISDLGQNTEAFF. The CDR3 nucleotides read TGTGCCATCAGTGATCTTGGTCAGAACACTGAAGCTTTCTTT.

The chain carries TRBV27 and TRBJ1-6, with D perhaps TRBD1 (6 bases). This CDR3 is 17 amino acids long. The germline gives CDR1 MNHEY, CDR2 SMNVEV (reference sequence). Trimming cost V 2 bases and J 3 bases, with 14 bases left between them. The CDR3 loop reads CASSLRGQGIYNSPLHF. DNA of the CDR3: TGTGCCAGCAGTTTAAGGGGCCAGGGGATCTATAATTCACCCCTCCACTTT.

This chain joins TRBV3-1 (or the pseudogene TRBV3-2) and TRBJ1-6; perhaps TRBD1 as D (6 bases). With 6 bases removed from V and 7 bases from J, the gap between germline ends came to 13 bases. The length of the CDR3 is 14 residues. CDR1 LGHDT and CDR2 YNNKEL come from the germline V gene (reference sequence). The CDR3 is CASRPDRKNSPLHF. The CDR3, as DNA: TGTGCCAGCAGACCCGACAGGAAAAATTCACCCCTCCACTTT.

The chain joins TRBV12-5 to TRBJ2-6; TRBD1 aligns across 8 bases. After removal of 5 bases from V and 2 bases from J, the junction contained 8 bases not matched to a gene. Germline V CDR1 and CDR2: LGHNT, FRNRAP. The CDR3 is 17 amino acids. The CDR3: CASGKDRVKAGANVLTF. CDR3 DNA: TGTGCTAGTGGTAAGGACAGGGTAAAGGCTGGGGCCAACGTCCTGACTTTC.

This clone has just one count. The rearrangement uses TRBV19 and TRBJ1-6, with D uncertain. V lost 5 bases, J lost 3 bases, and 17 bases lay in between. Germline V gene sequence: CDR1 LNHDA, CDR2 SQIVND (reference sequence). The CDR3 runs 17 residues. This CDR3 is CASSPIVQRLYNSPLHF. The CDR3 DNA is TGTGCCAGTAGTCCAATAGTCCAGCGGCTCTATAATTCACCCCTCCACTTT.

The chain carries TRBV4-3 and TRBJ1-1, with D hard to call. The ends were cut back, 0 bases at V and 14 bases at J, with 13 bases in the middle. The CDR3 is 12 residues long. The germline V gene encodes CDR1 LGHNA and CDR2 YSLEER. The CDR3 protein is CASSQDYTDCFF. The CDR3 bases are TGCGCCAGCAGCCAAGATTATACAGATTGCTTCTTT.

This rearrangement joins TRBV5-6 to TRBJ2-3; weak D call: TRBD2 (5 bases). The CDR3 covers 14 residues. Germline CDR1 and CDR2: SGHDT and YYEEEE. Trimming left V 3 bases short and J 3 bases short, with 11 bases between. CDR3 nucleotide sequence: TGTGCCAGCAGCTGGGAGTTAGGAACAGATACGCAGTATTTT. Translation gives CASSWELGTDTQYF.

CDR3 region: CASSLPYTRPGGTIYF. The CDR3 DNA sequence: TGTGCCAGCAGCCTCCCATATACCCGTCCCGGGGGCACCATATATTTT. The rearrangement links TRBV3-1 (or the pseudogene TRBV3-2) to TRBJ1-3, with D possibly TRBD1 on 5 matching bases. Germline V gene data show CDR1 as LGHDT and CDR2 as YNNKEL (reference sequence). Trimming pared 4 bases from V and 9 bases from J, leaving 22 bases between. The CDR3 spans 16 residues.

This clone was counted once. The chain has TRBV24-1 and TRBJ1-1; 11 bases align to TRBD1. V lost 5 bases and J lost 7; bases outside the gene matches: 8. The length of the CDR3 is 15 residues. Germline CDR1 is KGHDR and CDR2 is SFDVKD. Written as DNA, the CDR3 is TGTGCCACCAGTGCCCCGGACAGGGGGCCCGGTGAAGCTTTCTTT. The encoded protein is CATSAPDRGPGEAFF.

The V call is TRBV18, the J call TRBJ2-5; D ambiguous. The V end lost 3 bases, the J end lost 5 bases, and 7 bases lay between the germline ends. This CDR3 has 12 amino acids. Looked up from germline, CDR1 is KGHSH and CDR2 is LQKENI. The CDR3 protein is CASSPNTETQYF. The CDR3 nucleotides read TGTGCCAGCTCACCCAACACGGAGACCCAGTACTTC.

Here the CDR3 reads CASSLGAVEGSGNTIYF. DNA for the CDR3: TGCGCCAGCAGCTTGGGGGCGGTGGAAGGCTCTGGAAACACCATATATTTT. The rearrangement links TRBV5-1 to TRBJ1-3; the D is unclear. The germline V gene encodes CDR1 SGHRS and CDR2 YFSETQ. This CDR3 comprises 17 residues. Trimming left V 0 bases short and J 0 bases short, with 13 bases between.

In DNA, the CDR3 is TGTGCCACCAGCAGCCGTGCAACTAATGAAAAACTGTTTTTT. Protein: CATSSRATNEKLFF. The rearrangement uses TRBV15 and TRBJ1-4, with D hard to call. The CDR3 has 14 amino acids. V shed 3 bases and J shed 0 bases, with 5 bases lying between them. CDR1 is LNHNV and CDR2 is YYDKDF in the germline V gene (reference sequence).

In DNA form, the CDR3 reads TGTGCCAGCAGTCCATCCCCGCTAGCGGGAACCACAGATACGCAGTATTTT. As protein: CASSPSPLAGTTDTQYF. The J gene is TRBJ2-3, the V gene TRBV6-9, with 9 bases fitting TRBD2. This CDR3 region has 17 residues. Trimming at V came to 5 bases and at J to 2 bases, leaving 11 bases not matched to a gene. Germline CDR1 reads MNHGY; CDR2 reads SVAAGI.

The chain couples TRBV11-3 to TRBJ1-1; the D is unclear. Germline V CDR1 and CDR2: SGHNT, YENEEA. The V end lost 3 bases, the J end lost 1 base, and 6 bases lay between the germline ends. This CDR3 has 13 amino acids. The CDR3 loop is CASSFRSNTEAFF. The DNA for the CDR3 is TGTGCCAGCAGCTTCCGGTCGAACACTGAAGCTTTCTTT.

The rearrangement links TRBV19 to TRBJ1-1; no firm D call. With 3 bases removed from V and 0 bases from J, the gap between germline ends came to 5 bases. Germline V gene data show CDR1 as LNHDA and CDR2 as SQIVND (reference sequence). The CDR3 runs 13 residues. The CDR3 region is CASSMVLNTEAFF. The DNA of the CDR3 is TGTGCCAGTAGTATGGTATTGAACACTGAAGCTTTCTTT. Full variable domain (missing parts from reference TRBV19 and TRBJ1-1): DGGITQSPKYLFRKEGQNVTLSCEQNLNHDAMYWYRQDPGQGLRLIYYSQIVNDFQKGDIAEGYSVSREKKESFPLTVTSAQKNPTAFYLCASSMVLNTEAFFGQGTRLTVV.

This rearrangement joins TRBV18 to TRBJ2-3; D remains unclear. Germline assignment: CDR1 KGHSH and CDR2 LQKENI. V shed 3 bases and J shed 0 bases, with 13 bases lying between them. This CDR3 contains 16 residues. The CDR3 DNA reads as TGTGCCAGCTCACCCCGAGCTGTAACTAGCACAGATACGCAGTATTTT. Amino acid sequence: CASSPRAVTSTDTQYF.

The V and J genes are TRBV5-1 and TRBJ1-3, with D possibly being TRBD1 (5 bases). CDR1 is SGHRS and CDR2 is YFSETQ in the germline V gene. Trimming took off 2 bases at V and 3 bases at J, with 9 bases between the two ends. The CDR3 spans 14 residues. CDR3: CASSLGTVGNTIYF. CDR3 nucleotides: TGCGCCAGCAGCTTAGGGACGGTTGGAAACACCATATATTTT.

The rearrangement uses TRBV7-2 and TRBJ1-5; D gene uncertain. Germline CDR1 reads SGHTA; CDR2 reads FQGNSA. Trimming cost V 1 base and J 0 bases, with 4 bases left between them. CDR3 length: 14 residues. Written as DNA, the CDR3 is TGTGCCAGCAGCTTAGAATATAGCAATCAGCCCCAGCATTTT. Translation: CASSLEYSNQPQHF.

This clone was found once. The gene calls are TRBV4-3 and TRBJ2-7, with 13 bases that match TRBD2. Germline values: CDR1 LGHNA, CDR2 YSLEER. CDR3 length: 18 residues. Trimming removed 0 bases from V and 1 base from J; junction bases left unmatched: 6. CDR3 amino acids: CASSQEPPGLAGSYEQYF. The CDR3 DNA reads TGCGCCAGCAGCCAAGAGCCACCGGGACTAGCGGGGTCCTACGAGCAGTACTTC.

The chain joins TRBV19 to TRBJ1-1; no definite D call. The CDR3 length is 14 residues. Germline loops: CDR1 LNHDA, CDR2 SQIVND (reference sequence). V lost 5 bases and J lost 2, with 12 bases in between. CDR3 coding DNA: TGTGCCAGTAGTCCCGGCGGGTCCAACACTGAAGCTTTCTTT. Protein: CASSPGGSNTEAFF.

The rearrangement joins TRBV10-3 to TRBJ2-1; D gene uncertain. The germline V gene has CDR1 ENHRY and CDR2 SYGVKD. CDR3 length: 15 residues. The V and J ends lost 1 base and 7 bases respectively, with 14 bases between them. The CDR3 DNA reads TGTGCCATCAGTGAGTTTAGTTCGTTGGGAAATGAGCAGTTCTTC. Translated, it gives CAISEFSSLGNEQFF.

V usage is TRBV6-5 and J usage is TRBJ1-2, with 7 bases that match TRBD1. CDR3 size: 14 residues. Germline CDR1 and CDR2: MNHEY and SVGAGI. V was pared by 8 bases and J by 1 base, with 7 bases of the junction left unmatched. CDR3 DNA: TGTGCCAGCTTTAGGGACAGAGATAACTATGGCTACACCTTC. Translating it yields CASFRDRDNYGYTF.